The 30 T cell receptor beta chains below were found in one sample sequenced in a study of blood T cells in healthy people across ages. The authors ran a second PCR of 7 to 11 cycles using a sample-barcoded 5' primer and a J-beta primer mix. From the 5' RACE reads, TCRdb called clonotypes with MiXCR, one entry per CDR3 protein. The repertoire includes about 670,000 distinct CDR3 sequences, 52% of them detected once, and roughly 12% sits in the top ten. The sample consisted of blood. The receptor source for this set is a woman aged 80 or over in good health.

In the case of this clonotype: This may come from a read error, since a much larger clone is one base off. The chain is built from TRBV5-1 and TRBJ1-1; the D is unclear. The CDR3 totals 13 residues. Germline V lookup: CDR1 SGHRS, CDR2 YFSETQ. CDR3 in DNA: TGCGCCAGCAGCATACAAGAGAACACTGAAGTTTTCTTT. Encoded protein: CASSIQENTEVFF.

This clonotype was found a few times. This chain uses TRBV6-2 or TRBV6-3 with TRBJ2-7, with 10 nucleotides matching TRBD2. The tail of the sequence fits TRBJ2-5 better, so the J call may be wrong. The CDR3 is 16 residues long. Germline lookup yields CDR1 MNHEY and CDR2 SVGEGT. The CDR3 here is CASSYVPSGRRETQYF. In DNA form, the CDR3 reads TGTGCCAGCAGTTACGTGCCTAGCGGGAGACGAGAGACCCAGTACTTC.

This chain uses TRBV20-1 with TRBJ2-4, with D perhaps TRBD1 (6 bases). TRBJ2-7 explains the end of the DNA better; the J call may be wrong. The CDR3 loop spans 13 amino acids. From germline, CDR1 is DFQATT and CDR2 SNEGSKA (reference sequence). CDR3 nucleotide sequence: TGCAGTCTCTTGGACAGCCGAGCCTACGAGCAGTACTTC. Amino acid sequence: CSLLDSRAYEQYF.

V gene TRBV28 combines with J gene TRBJ2-5; the D gene is possibly TRBD1 (6 bases). The CDR3 runs to 14 residues. Deletions cut 5 bases from V and 2 bases from J, with 12 bases between. Germline lookup yields CDR1 MDHEN and CDR2 SYDVKM. DNA of the CDR3: TGTGCCAGCAGTGTGACAGGACTTCAAGAGACCCAGTACTTC. Translation gives CASSVTGLQETQYF.

In this sample, this clonotype turned up a few times. The rearrangement joins TRBV3-1 to TRBJ2-2, with D perhaps matching TRBD2 (6 bases). CDR1 is LGHDT, CDR2 YNNKEL, per germline (reference sequence). Deletions cut 7 bases from V and 0 bases from J, with 15 bases between. The CDR3 contains 16 residues. The CDR3 DNA reads as TGTGCCAGCACCCGTCGTCGGGGGACGAACACCGGGGAGCTGTTTTTT. Its protein product is CASTRRRGTNTGELFF. Looking up the rest from reference TRBV3-1 and TRBJ2-2 gives the full variable domain: DTAVSQTPKYLVTQMGNDKSIKCEQNLGHDTMYWYKQDSKKFLKIMFSYNNKELIINETVPNRFSPKSPDKAHLNLHINSLELGDSAVYFCASTRRRGTNTGELFFGEGSRLTVL.

This clonotype was picked up many times. V and J are TRBV27 and TRBJ1-1, with D unresolved. Between the trimmed V and J ends, which lost 2 bases and 10 bases, there was a span of 17 bases. This CDR3 contains 14 residues. Germline values: CDR1 MNHEY, CDR2 SMNVEV (reference sequence). CDR3 nucleotide sequence: TGTGCCAGCAGTTTACAGGCGTGGCGTCCGGGAGCTTTCTTT. As protein: CASSLQAWRPGAFF.

The chain uses TRBV7-9 and TRBJ2-7; D unclear. V gave up 4 bases and J gave up 4 bases, with 11 bases separating them. Germline V gives CDR1 SEHNR, CDR2 FQNEAQ (reference sequence). The CDR3 consists of 13 residues. The CDR3: CASSSAFEYEQYF. Written as DNA, the CDR3 is TGTGCCAGCAGCTCCGCGTTCGAATACGAGCAGTACTTC.

The count of this clonotype is one. The chain uses TRBV27 and TRBJ2-4, with 12 bases matching TRBD1. The CDR3 loop spans 15 amino acids. Germline values: CDR1 MNHEY, CDR2 SMNVEV (reference sequence). Unmatched junction bases numbered 14, after V lost 7 bases and J lost 13 bases. In nucleotides, the CDR3 is TGTGCCAGCACCAAAGGGGGTAGGGACAGGGGGCGCCAGTACTTC. The encoded protein is CASTKGGRDRGRQYF.

Concerning this clonotype: A much larger clone differs by one base, so this may be a read error. This rearrangement joins TRBV20-1 to TRBJ2-1; D may be TRBD1 or TRBD2 (5 bases each). Germline CDR1 and CDR2: DFQATT and SNEGSKA (reference sequence). Trimming shortened V by 5 bases and J by 2 bases, and 16 bases separated the two germline ends. This CDR3 spans 15 amino acids. CDR3 sequence: CSARPGREPYNEQFF. CDR3 coding DNA: TGCAGTGCTCGCCCGGGACGCGAACCCTACAATGAGCAGTTCTTC.

V is TRBV13 and J is TRBJ1-5, with D uncertain. Germline CDR1 PRHDT, CDR2 FYEKMQ (reference sequence). Trimming stripped 2 bases from V and 2 bases from J, with 7 bases between. The CDR3 spans 14 residues. The CDR3 DNA follows: TGTGCCAGCAGCTTACGGTTGGGCAATCAGCCCCAGCATTTT. Residues: CASSLRLGNQPQHF. Filled out from reference TRBV13 and TRBJ1-5, the complete variable domain reads AAGVIQSPRHLIKEKRETATLKCYPIPRHDTVYWYQQGPGQDPQFLISFYEKMQSDKGSIPDRFSAQQFSDYHSELNMSSLELGDSALYFCASSLRLGNQPQHFGDGTRLSIL.

This clonotype was counted ten times or more. The rearrangement links TRBV5-1 to TRBJ2-1, with 7 bases matching TRBD2. This CDR3 is built from 15 residues. Germline trimming cut 2 bases from V and 1 base from J; bases unmatched to any gene: 3. The germline gives CDR1 SGHRS, CDR2 YFSETQ. This CDR3 is CASSFRTRSYNEQFF. In nucleotides, the CDR3 is TGCGCCAGCAGCTTCAGGACTAGATCCTACAATGAGCAGTTCTTC.

About this clonotype: This could be a read error, since a much larger clone is one nucleotide away. The chain employs TRBV27 and TRBJ1-2; no firm D call. Looked up from germline, CDR1 is MNHEY and CDR2 is SMNVEV (reference sequence). V was shortened by 0 bases and J by 2 bases, with 7 bases between the two germline ends. CDR3 length equals 14 residues. The CDR3 region is CASSLSGTNYGYTF. In DNA form, the CDR3 reads TGTGCCAGCAGTTTATCTGGCACCAACTATGGCTACACCTTC.

The chain links TRBV10-3 to TRBJ1-2, with D unclear. The CDR3 contains 12 residues. Per the germline V gene, CDR1 is ENHRY and CDR2 is SYGVKD. V lost 7 bases, J lost 8 bases, and 14 bases lay in between. CDR3 protein: CAITSDPAGYTF. The CDR3 DNA reads TGTGCCATCACCTCGGACCCGGCGGGCTACACCTTC.

The genes are TRBV12-3 or TRBV12-4 and TRBJ2-2; 9 bases match TRBD1. This CDR3 is built from 15 residues. The V and J ends lost 4 bases and 2 bases, in that order; junction bases with no gene match: 2. The DNA of the CDR3 is TGTGCCAGCAGTTCGGACAGGGGAAACACCGGGGAGCTGTTTTTT. Protein sequence: CASSSDRGNTGELFF.

For this clonotype: The junction and the germline gene differ at one end; a read error may be behind it. This rearrangement joins TRBV12-3 or TRBV12-4 to TRBJ2-7; D might be TRBD2 (6 bases). This CDR3 has 16 residues. The CDR3 DNA follows: TGTGTCAGCAGTTTCAACGGGAGAGAACCCTCCTACGAGCAGTACTTC. As protein: CVSSFNGREPSYEQYF.

The CDR3 sequence is CASSSWTGGFWGETQYF. CDR3 DNA sequence: TGTGCCAGCAGCTCTTGGACAGGAGGCTTCTGGGGAGAGACCCAGTACTTC. The chain carries TRBV7-2 and TRBJ2-7; 7 bases line up with TRBD1. With the DNA end fitting TRBJ2-5 better, the J assignment may be wrong. Looked up from germline, CDR1 is SGHTA and CDR2 is FQGNSA. The CDR3 is made up of 17 amino acids.

This clonotype came up a few times. The chain joins TRBV3-1 to TRBJ1-6; the D is unclear. Trimming shortened V by 3 bases and J by 1 base, and 4 bases separated the two germline ends. CDR1 is LGHDT and CDR2 is YNNKEL in the germline V gene (reference sequence). CDR3 length equals 14 residues. The CDR3 DNA follows: TGTGCCAGCAGCCAGGGATCCTATAATTCACCCCTCCACTTT. It specifies CASSQGSYNSPLHF. Looking up the rest from reference TRBV3-1 and TRBJ1-6 gives the full variable domain: DTAVSQTPKYLVTQMGNDKSIKCEQNLGHDTMYWYKQDSKKFLKIMFSYNNKELIINETVPNRFSPKSPDKAHLNLHINSLELGDSAVYFCASSQGSYNSPLHFGNGTRLTVT.

The chain combines TRBV6-5 with TRBJ2-5; 12 bases line up with TRBD2. V shed 7 bases and J 2 bases; nucleotides not matched to a gene: 5. Germline V CDR1 and CDR2: MNHEY, SVGAGI. CDR3 length: 15 residues. The CDR3 DNA reads TGTGCCAGCAAGAGACTAGCGGGAGTTCAAGAGACCCAGTACTTC. This sequence encodes CASKRLAGVQETQYF.

This clonotype was recorded many times. The chain couples TRBV12-3 or TRBV12-4 to TRBJ2-1, with 9 bases identical to TRBD2. This CDR3 has 15 residues. V dropped 2 bases and J dropped 7; count of bases not matched to a gene: 6. The CDR3 sequence is CASSLRLAGRNEQFF. As DNA, the CDR3 is TGTGCCAGCAGTTTAAGGCTAGCGGGGAGGAATGAGCAGTTCTTC.

This rearrangement joins TRBV28 to TRBJ1-4; D not resolved. Trimming removed 6 bases from V and 10 bases from J, with 15 bases in between. This CDR3 comprises 13 residues. Germline V gene data show CDR1 as MDHEN and CDR2 as SYDVKM. The CDR3: CASRLPARGKLFF. The CDR3 region has the DNA TGTGCCAGCAGGCTTCCCGCCCGGGGAAAACTGTTTTTT.

This CDR3 is CSVDFGGDYNEQFF. Written as DNA, the CDR3 is TGCAGCGTTGATTTTGGGGGGGATTACAATGAGCAGTTCTTC. This chain joins TRBV29-1 and TRBJ2-1; TRBD2 aligns across 7 bases. The CDR3 covers 14 residues. Germline lookup yields CDR1 SQVTM and CDR2 ANQGSEA. J gave up 4 bases and V 3 bases, and 6 bases lay outside the gene matches.

This clonotype was detected ten times or more. CDR3 amino acids: CATLGADQETQYF. The CDR3 nucleotides are TGTGCCACTCTGGGGGCCGACCAAGAGACCCAGTACTTC. The gene calls are TRBV24-1 and TRBJ2-5; TRBD1 is a possible D gene (6 bases). V lost 10 bases to trimming and J lost 0 bases, with 11 bases between them. The CDR3 runs 13 residues. Per germline, CDR1 KGHDR and CDR2 SFDVKD.

The rearrangement uses TRBV19 and TRBJ2-7; a possible D gene is TRBD1 (6 bases). Germline loops: CDR1 LNHDA, CDR2 SQIVND (reference sequence). V lost 1 base, J lost 0 bases, and 16 bases lay in between. The CDR3 extends over 17 amino acids. In DNA, the CDR3 is TGTGCCAGTAGTATAGCGGGACCGGGACACACCTCCTACGAGCAGTACTTC. This translates into CASSIAGPGHTSYEQYF.

CDR3 nucleotide sequence: TGTGCCAGCAGCTTAGAATTATTACTAGCGGGCGTCTACGAGCAGTACTTC. It translates to CASSLELLLAGVYEQYF. The chain joins TRBV7-9 to TRBJ2-4; 9 nucleotides line up with TRBD2. The DNA end is more similar to TRBJ2-7, so the J call may be wrong. Germline loops: CDR1 SEHNR, CDR2 FQNEAQ (reference sequence). The CDR3 consists of 17 residues.

On this clonotype: The DNA is left out, because the CDR3 cannot be placed on it with certainty; the CDR3 is given as TCRdb lists it. V gene TRBV2 combines with J gene TRBJ2-6. The CDR3 adds up to 15 amino acids, both ends counted. Germline lookup yields CDR1 SNHLY and CDR2 FYNNEI. This chain's CDR3 is CASSEWGSGANVRTF.

This clonotype was picked up a small number of times. The chain couples TRBV6-6 to TRBJ1-2; 7 positions agree with TRBD1. The CDR3 totals 14 residues. After removal of 6 bases from V and 8 bases from J, the junction contained 12 bases not matched to a gene. Looked up from germline, CDR1 is MNHNY and CDR2 is SVGAGI (reference sequence). The CDR3 spells CASSQDREARGYTF. In nucleotides, the CDR3 is TGTGCCAGCAGCCAAGACAGGGAAGCAAGAGGCTACACCTTC.

A remark on this clonotype: The junction and the germline gene differ at one end; a read error may be behind it. This chain joins TRBV2 and TRBJ1-5; D perhaps matches TRBD1 (6 bases). Germline V gene data show CDR1 as SNHLY and CDR2 as FYNNEI. The CDR3 has 14 amino acids. In DNA, the CDR3 is TGTGCCAGCAGCGCCCGACAGGTCAATCAGCTCCAGCATTTT. Its protein is CASSARQVNQLQHF.

On this clonotype itself: One end of the junction is discordant with germline, which a read error may explain. V gene TRBV28 combines with J gene TRBJ2-5; D possibly matches TRBD1 or TRBD2 (5 bases each). This CDR3 spans 16 amino acids. In germline, CDR1 is MDHEN, CDR2 SYDVKM. The CDR3 loop is CASSERGGVSQETRYF. DNA for the CDR3: TGTGCCAGCAGTGAACGGGGCGGTGTCTCACAAGAGACCCGGTACTTC.

The chain joins TRBV9 to TRBJ2-7, with D perhaps matching TRBD1 or TRBD2 (6 bases each). The J call may be wrong; the DNA end is better matched by TRBJ2-5. Per germline, CDR1 SGDLS and CDR2 YYNGEE. The CDR3 runs 16 residues. CDR3 residues: CASSVEGGAPQETQYF. The CDR3 DNA follows: TGTGCCAGCAGCGTAGAGGGGGGAGCCCCCCAAGAGACCCAGTACTTC.

The chain has TRBV12-3 or TRBV12-4 and TRBJ1-4; D might be TRBD1 (5 bases). This CDR3 is built from 14 residues. Deletions cut 7 bases from V and 5 bases from J, with 14 bases between. CDR3 protein: CASMPGTVNEKLFF. The CDR3 DNA follows: TGTGCCAGCATGCCCGGGACGGTGAATGAAAAACTGTTTTTT.